This T cell receptor (beta chain) was recorded in a study of multiple sclerosis patients with progressive multifocal leukoencephalopathy. The assay was run at survey level. Spiked into each PCR were synthetic inline TR CDR3 controls of all V-J pairings. The table came from immunoSEQ multiplex PCR; TCRdb's copy has only in-frame clones and leaves some out. This table has 30,000 to 35,000 clones, more than 75% appearing once. From germline, CDR1 is KGHSH and CDR2 LQKENI. The V end was cut by 1 base, the J end by 4 bases, with 13 bases between. This CDR3 has 15 residues. Regarding time point: time of PML onset. JC virus DNA in cerebrospinal fluid confirmed the PML diagnosis.

The chain links TRBV18 to TRBJ1-1, with D uncertain. Sample: PBMCs, taken from a patient treated with natalizumab. This TCR derives from a human donor with progressive multifocal leukoencephalopathy. CDR3 DNA sequence: TGTGCCAGCTCACCACTGGTCGGTCTTATCACTGAAGCTTTCTTT. It specifies CASSPLVGLITEAFF.